This TCR beta chain originates from a study of CD8+ T cells in alopecia areata. Study-wide background: At a dose of 5 to 10 mg twice daily, oral tofacitinib was given to treated patients. General study findings and limits: Unlike in mice, where it was clearer, TCR sharing across patients was less clear, possibly HLA-related.

As concerns this clone: Its cognate antigen is unknown.

V dropped 6 bases and J dropped 2 bases, with 15 bases sitting between them. The CDR3 runs 15 residues. CDR1 is LGHNT and CDR2 is FRNRAP in the germline V gene. Once RNA had been extracted, it was reverse transcribed into cDNA to act as the sequencing template. Clones were sequenced by immunoSEQ multiplex PCR, and TCRdb holds only the in-frame ones, with some missing. The sample gives 61,000 or so clones, roughly 96% of which show up once; 25% to 30% is in the top ten. The sample here was CD8+ T cells sorted from blood, taken at week 0. This sequence originates from a human donor with alopecia areata. The V call is TRBV12-5, the J call TRBJ2-3; D is possibly TRBD1 (6 bases). The CDR3: CASGLDRFYTDTQYF. The CDR3 coding sequence is TGTGCTAGTGGACTTGACAGGTTCTACACAGATACGCAGTATTTT.